This T cell receptor (beta chain) was identified during a study of response to subunit inactivated influenza vaccine. Overall study findings and caveats: Authors suggested each seasonal influenza vaccination recruits few new T cells.

The CDR3 sequence is 18 residues long. The germline gives CDR1 KGHDR, CDR2 SFDVKD. V dropped 4 bases and J dropped 5 bases, with 23 bases sitting between them. With respect to this clonotype: Its target is unknown.

TCRdb called the RT-PCR reads again in MiXCR, with one record for every CDR3 protein. The table lists about 240,000 distinct CDR3 sequences, roughly an eighth of them singletons. The sequence was collected from a man aged 50 to 59 who received an inactivated influenza vaccine. This rearrangement joins TRBV24-1 to TRBJ2-1; D possibly corresponds to TRBD2 (6 bases). Sequenced here: non-naive T cells sorted from PBMCs, sampled less than 15 days before vaccination. The chain's CDR3 is CATSEPSVAAGFDNEQFF. Written as DNA, the CDR3 is TGTGCCACCAGTGAGCCCTCGGTCGCAGCGGGTTTCGACAATGAGCAGTTCTTC.